This T cell receptor beta chain derives from a study of T cells in narcolepsy. Between the trimmed V and J ends, which lost 0 bases and 9 bases, there was a span of 6 bases. Germline V CDR1 and CDR2: LGHNA, YSLEER. The CDR3 consists of 12 residues. Generated by immunoSEQ multiplex PCR, the TCRdb table keeps only in-frame clones and is missing some. The sample has over 30,000 clones; about nine tenths are singletons. The sequenced material came from CD45RA- memory CD4+ T cells from PBMCs. The rearrangement uses TRBV4-3 and TRBJ2-1; no firm D call. The source is a human donor with narcolepsy. The CDR3 protein is CASSQDGREQFF. CDR3 bases: TGCGCCAGCAGCCAAGATGGGCGTGAGCAGTTCTTC.